This entry concerns a single T cell receptor beta chain. Its antigen is not identified. The sample is drawn from a study of OX40 agonist ivuxolimab in advanced cancers. The overall study: Recorded diagnoses for dose-escalation patients were hepatocellular carcinoma, melanoma, renal cell or head and neck cancer. Overall study findings and caveats: Averaging showed that CD8+ T cells had more expanded clones than CD4+ did. Clonal expansion by week 6 occurred in CD4+ and CD8+ blood T cells (at 0.1 to 3.0 mg/kg).

Sequenced by immunoSEQ multiplex PCR; TCRdb stores in-frame clones only, minus some. The sample lists 55,000 to 80,000 clones; roughly 84% were seen once. This CDR3 has 15 residues. V was shortened by 4 bases and J by 1 base, with 12 bases between the two germline ends. Looked up from germline, CDR1 is SEHNR and CDR2 is FQNEAQ (reference sequence). The chain links TRBV7-9 to TRBJ2-3; weak D call: TRBD1 (5 bases). The sequenced sample was CD4+ or CD8+ T cells sorted from blood, obtained in a trial of the OX40 agonist ivuxolimab. The TCR originated in an adult with an advanced solid tumor such as melanoma, head and neck, liver or kidney cancer. For the CDR3, the DNA is TGTGCCAGCAGCTCCCAGGGCGGAGGCACAGATACGCAGTATTTT. Translated: CASSSQGGGTDTQYF. Using reference TRBV7-9 and TRBJ2-3 for the parts outside the CDR3, the full variable domain is DTGVSQNPRHKITKRGQNVTFRCDPISEHNRLYWYRQTLGQGPEFLTYFQNEAQLEKSRLLSDRFSAERPKGSFSTLEIQRTEQGDSAMYLCASSSQGGGTDTQYFGPGTRLTVL.